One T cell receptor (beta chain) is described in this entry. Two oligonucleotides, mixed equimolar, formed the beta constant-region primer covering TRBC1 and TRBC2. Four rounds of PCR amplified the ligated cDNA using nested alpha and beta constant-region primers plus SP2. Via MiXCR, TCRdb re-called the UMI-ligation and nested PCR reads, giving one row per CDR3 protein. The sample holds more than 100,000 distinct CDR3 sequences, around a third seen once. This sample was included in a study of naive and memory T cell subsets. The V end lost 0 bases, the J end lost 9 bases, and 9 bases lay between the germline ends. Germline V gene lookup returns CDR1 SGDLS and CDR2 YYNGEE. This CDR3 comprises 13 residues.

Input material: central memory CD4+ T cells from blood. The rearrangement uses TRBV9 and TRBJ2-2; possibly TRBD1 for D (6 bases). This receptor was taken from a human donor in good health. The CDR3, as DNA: TGTGCCAGCAGCGTAGCGCAGGGGCGGGAGCTGTTTTTT. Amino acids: CASSVAQGRELFF.